A single T cell receptor beta chain is shown here with its context. These data are taken from a study of cytomegalovirus exposure and HLA in healthy donors. The PCR had 60 Vbeta and 13 Jbeta primers. Method: immunoSEQ multiplex PCR; TCRdb's copy keeps in-frame clones and lacks some. This sample's table reports 93,000 or so clones. Sequences were obtained from PBMCs. The sequence was collected from a man aged 40-49 years in good health and CMV-seronegative.

CDR3 loop: CASSQGRGEDRRSYEQYF. The CDR3 nucleotides are TGCGCCAGCAGCCAAGGGAGGGGTGAGGACAGGCGGTCCTACGAGCAGTACTTC. The V gene is TRBV4-3, the J gene TRBJ2-7; possibly TRBD1 for D (7 bases). The CDR3 contains 18 residues. The germline V and J ends were trimmed by 1 base and 1 base, with 20 bases remaining between them. Germline CDR1 LGHNA, CDR2 YSLEER.